This TCR beta chain was identified in a study of T cells in Graves' hyperthyroidism and ophthalmopathy. On this clonotype: Given a much more abundant clone one base away, this may be a read error.

CDR3 length: 14 amino acids. Germline V CDR1 and CDR2: DFQATT, SNEGSKA (reference sequence). The investigators amplified TCR beta CDR3 regions from RNA transcripts. TCR CDR3 regions were first amplified by RT-PCR with HTBI primers. TCRdb re-called the multiplex PCR reads through MiXCR, storing one row per CDR3 protein. The sample consists of about 590,000 distinct CDR3 sequences, more than 15% of them appearing once. The rearrangement links TRBV20-1 to TRBJ2-7; D call uncertain. The source material was blood. The source is a woman aged 30 to 39 with Graves' hyperthyroidism. The chain's CDR3 is CSARDRDVSYEQHF. The CDR3 nucleotides are TGCAGTGCTAGAGATCGAGATGTCTCCTACGAGCAGCACTTC.